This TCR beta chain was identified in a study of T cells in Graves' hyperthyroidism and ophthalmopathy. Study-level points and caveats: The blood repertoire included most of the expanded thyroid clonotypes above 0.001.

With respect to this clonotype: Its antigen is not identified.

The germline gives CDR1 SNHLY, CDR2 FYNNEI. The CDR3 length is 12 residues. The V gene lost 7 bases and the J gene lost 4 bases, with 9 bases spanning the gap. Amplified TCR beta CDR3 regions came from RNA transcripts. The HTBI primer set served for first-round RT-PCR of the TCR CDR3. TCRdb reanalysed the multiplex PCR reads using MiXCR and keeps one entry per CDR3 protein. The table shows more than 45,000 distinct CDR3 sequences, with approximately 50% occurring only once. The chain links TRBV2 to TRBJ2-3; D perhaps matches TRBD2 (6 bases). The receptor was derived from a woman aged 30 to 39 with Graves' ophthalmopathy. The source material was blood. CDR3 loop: CASTPGADTQYF. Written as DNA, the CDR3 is TGTGCCAGCACCCCGGGGGCAGATACGCAGTATTTT. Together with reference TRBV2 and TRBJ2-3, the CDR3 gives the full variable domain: EPEVTQTPSHQVTQMGQEVILRCVPISNHLYFYWYRQILGQKVEFLVSFYNNEISEKSEIFDDQFSVERPDGSNFTLKIRSTKLEDSAMYFCASTPGADTQYFGPGTRLTVL.